The 14 T cell receptor beta chains below all came from one sample that was sequenced in a study of cytomegalovirus exposure and HLA in healthy donors (dated by TCRdb to about 2017). Library preparation was by the immunoSEQ multiplex PCR assay. The multiplex PCR relied on a mix of 60 forward primers for TCR Vbeta segments and 13 reverse primers for TCR Jbeta segments. In TCRdb, the immuneACCESS table is reduced to in-frame sequences with V and J assigned. These tables do not hold every clone; where another copy was compared, an unresolved V gene accounts for under half, and the others remain unexplained. The sample table lists about 120,000 clones, 75% of them with a count of one. The ten largest clones add up to more than 2.5% of the sample. What was sequenced was PBMCs. These TCRs come from a woman aged 45 to 65 in good health and CMV-seronegative.

The gene calls are TRBV13 and TRBJ1-5; D is ambiguous. V lost 0 bases and J 7 bases, leaving 7 bases between the germline ends. This CDR3 is built from 13 residues. The V gene's germline CDR1 is PRHDT and CDR2 FYEKMQ (reference sequence). CDR3 nucleotides: TGTGCCAGCAGCTTAGGCGGAGTACAGCCCCAGCATTTT. Its protein is CASSLGGVQPQHF.

V is TRBV4-2 and J is TRBJ2-7; 14 bases are shared with TRBD2. The CDR3 totals 19 residues. Germline CDR1 is LGHNA and CDR2 is YNFKEQ. V dropped 4 bases and J dropped 4; count of bases not matched to a gene: 15. CDR3 coding DNA: TGTGCCAGCAGCCTCGAATTACGGGGACTAGCGGGAGAGACTTACGAGCAGTACTTC. Protein sequence: CASSLELRGLAGETYEQYF.

This chain connects TRBV2 to TRBJ2-7, with TRBD1 as a possible D gene (6 bases). V dropped 11 bases and J dropped 4 bases, with 18 bases sitting between them. The CDR3 has 13 residues. Per the germline V gene, CDR1 is SNHLY and CDR2 is FYNNEI. The CDR3 reads CAWRQEPLYEQYF. The CDR3 DNA reads TGTGCCTGGCGACAGGAGCCATTATACGAGCAGTACTTC.

The V and J genes are TRBV10-3 and TRBJ2-2; D may be TRBD1 (5 bases). V was cut by 7 bases and J by 4 bases, with 13 bases left in between. This CDR3 spans 14 amino acids. Germline CDR1 reads ENHRY; CDR2 reads SYGVKD. This chain's CDR3 is CAITRVLGTGELFF. The CDR3 DNA sequence: TGTGCCATCACCAGGGTATTAGGCACCGGGGAGCTGTTTTTT.

The chain combines TRBV27 with TRBJ2-7, with TRBD1 matching over 8 bases. This CDR3 has 17 residues. Germline trimming cut 7 bases from V and 1 base from J; bases unmatched to any gene: 15. Germline V lookup: CDR1 MNHEY, CDR2 SMNVEV (reference sequence). For the CDR3, the DNA is TGTGCCAGCAACCTCTTTTCGACAGACAGGGGATCCTACGAGCAGTACTTC. Amino acid sequence: CASNLFSTDRGSYEQYF.

V usage is TRBV30 and J usage is TRBJ2-1, with 10 positions matching TRBD2. V was clipped by 0 bases and J by 8 bases; unmatched bases: 7. Germline V lookup: CDR1 GTSNPN, CDR2 SVGIG (reference sequence). The CDR3 extends over 15 amino acids. In DNA, the CDR3 is TGTGCCTGGAGTGTAGGAGCGGGAGGGTACGATGAGCAGTTCTTC. Residues: CAWSVGAGGYDEQFF.

This chain connects TRBV2 to TRBJ2-7; TRBD2 matches 8 bases. The CDR3 loop spans 13 amino acids. V gave up 9 bases and J gave up 4 bases; unmatched junction bases: 8. Germline lookup yields CDR1 SNHLY and CDR2 FYNNEI. DNA of the CDR3: TGTGCCAGTTTGAGCGGGAGTTGGTACGAGCAGTACTTC. This encodes CASLSGSWYEQYF. Full variable domain (rest looked up from reference TRBV2 and TRBJ2-7): EPEVTQTPSHQVTQMGQEVILRCVPISNHLYFYWYRQILGQKVEFLVSFYNNEISEKSEIFDDQFSVERPDGSNFTLKIRSTKLEDSAMYFCASLSGSWYEQYFGPGTRLTVT.

The chain uses TRBV12-5 and TRBJ2-1; no firm D call. The V gene's germline CDR1 is LGHNT and CDR2 FRNRAP. The CDR3 runs to 14 residues. Trimming shortened V by 6 bases and J by 0 bases, and 9 bases separated the two germline ends. The CDR3 DNA sequence: TGTGCTAGTGGAACCGGTAGCTCCTACAATGAGCAGTTCTTC. It is translated as CASGTGSSYNEQFF.

This clone was picked up a small number of times. The gene calls are TRBV7-9 and TRBJ2-7; TRBD1 might be the D (5 bases). This CDR3 is 16 amino acids long. The V gene lost 1 base and the J gene lost 0 bases, with 13 bases spanning the gap. Looked up from germline, CDR1 is SEHNR and CDR2 is FQNEAQ (reference sequence). The CDR3 DNA reads TGTGCCAGCAGCTTAGTTCGGTGGGGCAGCTCCTACGAGCAGTACTTC. Translation: CASSLVRWGSSYEQYF.

This clone has more than one count but fewer than ten. This chain joins TRBV13 and TRBJ2-7, with 8 bases identical to TRBD2. The CDR3 covers 14 residues. After removal of 6 bases from V and 7 bases from J, the junction contained 11 bases not matched to a gene. Germline V CDR1 and CDR2: PRHDT, FYEKMQ (reference sequence). CDR3 sequence reads: CASRRGGTKKEQYF. The CDR3 DNA reads TGTGCCAGCAGACGGGGGGGCACCAAAAAAGAGCAGTACTTC.

The genes are TRBV19 and TRBJ2-7; TRBD1 aligns across 7 bases. V lost 6 bases, J lost 6 bases, and 8 bases stayed unmatched. This CDR3 has 13 amino acids. Germline assignment: CDR1 LNHDA and CDR2 SQIVND (reference sequence). CDR3 coding DNA: TGTGCCAGTAGACCGGGACAGATCGGCGAGCAGTACTTC. It is translated as CASRPGQIGEQYF.

This clone occurred a few times. An end of the junction differs from the germline gene, which may be a read error. V and J are TRBV6-5 and TRBJ2-7, with a possible D match to TRBD1 (6 bases). The germline V gene has CDR1 MNHEY and CDR2 SVGAGI. The CDR3 runs to 13 residues. Written as DNA, the CDR3 is TGTGCCAGCAGTGACGGACAGCGCGACCGACCAAGATTC. This encodes CASSDGQRDRPRF.

This rearrangement joins TRBV4-2 to TRBJ2-2, with D unresolved. Trimming stripped 0 bases from V and 5 bases from J, with 7 bases between. This CDR3 has 14 residues. Germline CDR1 and CDR2: LGHNA and YNFKEQ. The CDR3 DNA follows: TGTGCCAGCAGCCAAGATCCAGATACCGGGGAGCTGTTTTTT. Translation gives CASSQDPDTGELFF.

CDR3 sequence reads: CASSSTGPRETQYF. Here the CDR3 DNA reads TGTGCCAGCAGCTCGACAGGGCCCAGGGAGACCCAGTACTTC. The chain links TRBV7-2 to TRBJ2-5, with TRBD1 matching 7 bases. Losses at the gene ends were 4 bases for V and 5 bases for J; bases not matched to a gene: 7. Looked up from germline, CDR1 is SGHTA and CDR2 is FQGNSA. This CDR3 has 14 amino acids.